The rows below give T cell receptor beta chains drawn from one sample of a study of T-cell memory formation after mild COVID-19. A single record per CDR3 protein comes from TCRdb applying MiXCR to the 5' RACE reads. The sample has over 250,000 distinct CDR3 sequences, less than 20% seen once. The sample taken for sequencing was PBMCs or a T cell subset sorted from them (not recorded which). The receptors originated from a man in his late teens or twenties who had mild COVID-19 (a few samples of this study predate the infection). Cell type and time point are not known. Both conserved end residues are part of each CDR3. D genes are given only for firm matches. Expanded clones get a size class; other rows say once, few or many, or leave the size out.

D: -; J: TRBJ2-3; V: TRBV27; size: few; CDR3: CASYSGGDTQYF; DNA: TGTGCCAGCTATAGCGGCGGAGATACGCAGTATTTT
D: -; J: TRBJ2-7; V: TRBV3-1; size: -; CDR3: CASSLYGPYEQYF; DNA: TGTGCCAGCAGCCTCTACGGTCCCTACGAGCAGTACTTC
D: -; J: TRBJ1-1; V: TRBV7-3; size: many; CDR3: CASSNSGLSPTEAFF; DNA: TGTGCCAGCAGCAACTCTGGGTTAAGCCCCACTGAAGCTTTCTTT
D: TRBD1; J: TRBJ1-1; V: TRBV10-3; size: few; CDR3: CAISPQGATTEAFF; DNA: TGTGCCATCTCGCCTCAGGGGGCGACCACTGAAGCTTTCTTT
D: -; J: TRBJ1-2; V: TRBV28; size: few; CDR3: CASSLDSRTEANYGYTF; DNA: TGTGCCAGCAGTTTGGACTCAAGGACAGAAGCTAACTATGGCTACACCTTC
D: -; J: TRBJ2-7; V: TRBV20-1; size: -; CDR3: CSARSREYEQYF; DNA: TGCAGTGCTAGATCCAGGGAGTACGAGCAGTACTTC
D: -; J: TRBJ1-5; V: TRBV6-5; size: -; CDR3: CASSYVIGGQPQHF; DNA: TGTGCCAGCAGTTACGTTATAGGGGGTCAGCCCCAGCATTTT
D: -; J: TRBJ1-2; V: TRBV7-9; size: few; CDR3: CASSSGENAYGYTF; DNA: TGTGCCAGCAGCTCCGGGGAAAATGCCTATGGCTACACCTTC
D: -; J: TRBJ1-2; V: TRBV4-2; size: few; CDR3: CASSQDPQTPYGYTF; DNA: TGTGCCAGCAGCCAAGATCCCCAGACACCCTATGGCTACACCTTC
D: -; J: TRBJ1-4; V: TRBV30; size: -; CDR3: CAWRNLAEKLFF; DNA: TGTGCCTGGAGAAACTTGGCCGAAAAACTGTTTTTT
D: TRBD1; J: TRBJ1-3; V: TRBV29-1; size: -; CDR3: CSVPHRGRLYF; DNA: TGCAGCGTGCCACACAGGGGCCGTCTATATTTT
D: -; J: TRBJ1-6; V: TRBV7-9; size: -; CDR3: CASSFGSGSPLHF; DNA: TGTGCCAGCAGCTTTGGCTCTGGTTCACCCCTCCACTTT
D: TRBD1; J: TRBJ1-5; V: TRBV6-5; size: few; CDR3: CASSRTGKGQPQHF; DNA: TGTGCCAGCAGTAGGACAGGGAAGGGTCAGCCCCAGCATTTT
D: -; J: TRBJ1-1; V: TRBV18; size: few; CDR3: CASSPSVNTEAFF; DNA: TGTGCCAGCTCACCTTCGGTGAACACTGAAGCTTTCTTT
D: -; J: TRBJ1-6; V: TRBV12-3/TRBV12-4; size: few; CDR3: CASSFDGENSPLHF; DNA: TGTGCCAGCAGTTTCGACGGTGAGAATTCACCCCTCCACTTT
D: -; J: TRBJ2-3; V: TRBV29-1; size: -; CDR3: CSAHPGLGDDTQYF; DNA: TGCAGCGCCCACCCCGGACTGGGGGATGATACGCAGTATTTT
D: TRBD1; J: TRBJ1-6; V: TRBV7-8; size: -; CDR3: CASSPHDRGNSPLHF; DNA: TGTGCCAGCAGCCCGCACGACAGGGGTAATTCACCCCTCCACTTT
D: -; J: TRBJ2-2; V: TRBV7-6; size: -; CDR3: CASSPRTDNTGELFF; DNA: TGTGCCAGCAGCCCTCGGACTGACAACACCGGGGAGCTGTTTTTT
D: -; J: TRBJ1-1; V: TRBV5-1; size: -; CDR3: CASSRQSNMNTEAFF; DNA: TGCGCCAGCAGCAGACAGAGCAATATGAACACTGAAGCTTTCTTT
D: -; J: TRBJ2-1; V: TRBV27; size: many; CDR3: CASSPPYGAFGNEQFF; DNA: TGTGCCAGCAGTCCCCCTTATGGGGCATTTGGGAATGAGCAGTTCTTC
D: TRBD1; J: TRBJ2-7; V: TRBV30; size: few; CDR3: CAWSKQGESYEQYF; DNA: TGTGCCTGGAGTAAACAGGGGGAGAGCTACGAGCAGTACTTC
D: -; J: TRBJ1-4; V: TRBV6-5; size: few; CDR3: CASSYRDQGGRKLFF; DNA: TGTGCCAGCAGTTACCGGGACCAGGGAGGTCGAAAACTGTTTTTT
D: -; J: TRBJ1-1; V: TRBV5-1; size: many; CDR3: CASSPGNTEAFF; DNA: TGCGCCAGCAGCCCGGGAAACACTGAAGCTTTCTTT
D: -; J: TRBJ1-1; V: TRBV6-6; size: -; CDR3: CASSRKPYSTEAFF; DNA: TGTGCCAGCAGCCGAAAGCCCTACAGCACTGAAGCTTTCTTT
D: -; J: TRBJ1-2; V: TRBV5-6; size: -; CDR3: CASLARGSEGYTF; DNA: TGTGCCAGCTTAGCCCGGGGGAGTGAGGGCTACACCTTC
D: -; J: TRBJ2-3; V: TRBV5-1; size: few; CDR3: CASSFQPTPPDTQYF; DNA: TGCGCCAGCAGCTTTCAACCAACACCACCAGATACGCAGTATTTT
D: TRBD1; J: TRBJ1-1; V: TRBV7-9; size: -; CDR3: CASSLDGQGAEAFF; DNA: TGTGCCAGCAGCTTAGACGGACAGGGGGCTGAAGCTTTCTTT
D: -; J: TRBJ2-7; V: TRBV7-2; size: few; CDR3: CASSFGDYEQYF; DNA: TGTGCCAGCAGCTTCGGCGACTACGAGCAGTACTTC
D: -; J: TRBJ1-6; V: TRBV5-1; size: -; CDR3: CASSPEGGEGSPLHF; DNA: TGCGCCAGCAGCCCGGAGGGGGGTGAGGGGTCACCCCTCCACTTT
D: -; J: TRBJ2-6; V: TRBV4-3; size: few; CDR3: CASSPDTSGANVLTF; DNA: TGCGCCAGCAGCCCCGACACCTCTGGGGCCAACGTCCTGACTTTC
D: -; J: TRBJ2-5; V: TRBV11-2; size: few; CDR3: CASRFNILPETQYF; DNA: TGTGCCAGCAGATTTAACATACTCCCAGAGACCCAGTACTTC
D: -; J: TRBJ2-5; V: TRBV5-6; size: few; CDR3: CASSPGPSYQETQYF; DNA: TGTGCCAGCAGCCCCGGACCATCGTACCAAGAGACCCAGTACTTC
D: -; J: TRBJ2-4; V: TRBV7-9; size: medium-sized; CDR3: CASTPPEELAKNIQYF; DNA: TGTGCCAGCACCCCTCCAGAGGAACTAGCCAAAAACATTCAGTACTTC
D: -; J: TRBJ1-2; V: TRBV5-5; size: few; CDR3: CASSLVPGNPNGYTF; DNA: TGTGCCAGCAGCTTGGTCCCAGGGAACCCAAATGGCTACACCTTC
D: TRBD1; J: TRBJ1-2; V: TRBV20-1; size: few; CDR3: CSARPRDRGVFGNYGYTF; DNA: TGCAGTGCTAGACCACGAGACAGGGGGGTGTTTGGAAACTATGGCTACACCTTC
D: -; J: TRBJ1-1; V: TRBV12-3/TRBV12-4; size: few; CDR3: CASSQQPLNTEAFF; DNA: TGTGCCAGCAGTCAACAGCCCTTGAACACTGAAGCTTTCTTT
D: -; J: TRBJ1-5; V: TRBV7-2; size: -; CDR3: CASSQRWTGSNQPQHF; DNA: TGTGCCAGCAGCCAAAGATGGACGGGTAGCAATCAGCCCCAGCATTTT
D: TRBD2; J: TRBJ2-2; V: TRBV6-6; size: -; CDR3: CASRERGGNTGELFF; DNA: TGTGCCAGCAGGGAGCGGGGGGGCAACACCGGGGAGCTGTTTTTT
D: -; J: TRBJ2-5; V: TRBV21-1; size: -; CDR3: CASIRVGETQYF; DNA: TGTGCCAGCATCAGGGTTGGAGAGACCCAGTACTTC
D: -; J: TRBJ2-1; V: TRBV13; size: -; CDR3: CASSLGHEQFF; DNA: TGTGCCAGCAGCTTAGGGCATGAGCAGTTCTTC
D: TRBD1; J: TRBJ2-7; V: TRBV6-5; size: many; CDR3: CASSYRGRGLNEQYF; DNA: TGTGCCAGCAGTTACAGAGGCAGGGGGCTCAACGAGCAGTACTTC
D: -; J: TRBJ1-3; V: TRBV4-1; size: -; CDR3: CASRSGGSRLGNTIYF; DNA: TGCGCCAGCCGCTCGGGAGGGTCAAGACTTGGAAACACCATATATTTT
D: -; J: TRBJ1-1; V: TRBV4-1; size: -; CDR3: CASSQPRQRNTEAFF; DNA: TGCGCCAGCAGCCAACCCCGGCAGAGGAACACTGAAGCTTTCTTT
D: -; J: TRBJ2-3; V: TRBV7-2; size: -; CDR3: CASSPHRVSDTQYF; DNA: TGTGCCAGCAGCCCCCATCGGGTTTCAGATACGCAGTATTTT
D: -; J: TRBJ1-1; V: TRBV9; size: -; CDR3: CASSGGTFEAFF; DNA: TGTGCCAGCAGCGGAGGGACGTTTGAAGCTTTCTTT
D: -; J: TRBJ1-2; V: TRBV5-1; size: -; CDR3: CASSLPGERYGYTF; DNA: TGCGCCAGCAGCTTGCCAGGGGAACGATATGGCTACACCTTC
D: TRBD1; J: TRBJ2-7; V: TRBV7-6; size: -; CDR3: CASSAGQGFSSSYEQYF; DNA: TGTGCCAGCAGCGCGGGACAGGGGTTCTCGAGCTCCTACGAGCAGTACTTC
D: TRBD2; J: TRBJ2-3; V: TRBV10-1; size: -; CDR3: CASSPRAGGSYTQYF; DNA: TGCGCCAGCAGTCCCCGGGCGGGGGGCTCGTATACGCAGTATTTT
D: -; J: TRBJ2-5; V: TRBV20-1; size: -; CDR3: CSARDPRGGFRETQYF; DNA: TGCAGTGCTAGAGATCCTAGGGGGGGCTTTAGAGAGACCCAGTACTTC
D: TRBD1; J: TRBJ1-1; V: TRBV28; size: -; CDR3: CASSLIQGGTEAFF; DNA: TGTGCCAGCAGTTTAATTCAGGGGGGGACTGAAGCTTTCTTT
D: -; J: TRBJ2-3; V: TRBV28; size: few; CDR3: CASRSSGWGSPSTDTQYF; DNA: TGTGCCAGCAGGTCCTCGGGTTGGGGTTCGCCTAGCACAGATACGCAGTATTTT
D: -; J: TRBJ1-1; V: TRBV27; size: few; CDR3: CASSRASMNTEAFF; DNA: TGTGCCAGCAGCAGGGCCTCTATGAACACTGAAGCTTTCTTT
D: -; J: TRBJ2-1; V: TRBV6-5; size: many; CDR3: CASSSITGSSYNEQFF; DNA: TGTGCCAGCAGTTCTATTACAGGGAGCTCCTACAATGAGCAGTTCTTC
D: TRBD1; J: TRBJ1-6; V: TRBV5-1; size: -; CDR3: CASSWVDRDNSPLHF; DNA: TGCGCCAGCAGCTGGGTTGACAGGGACAATTCACCCCTCCACTTT
D: TRBD1; J: TRBJ1-2; V: TRBV12-3/TRBV12-4; size: -; CDR3: CASSSGTGDSNYGYTF; DNA: TGTGCCAGCAGTTCCGGGACAGGGGATTCTAACTATGGCTACACCTTC
D: -; J: TRBJ2-3; V: TRBV6-5; size: -; CDR3: CASSRLPDEITDTQYF; DNA: TGTGCCAGCAGTCGTCTACCGGACGAAATTACAGATACGCAGTATTTT
D: -; J: TRBJ2-2; V: TRBV7-8; size: many; CDR3: CASSPAGVRNTGELFF; DNA: TGTGCCAGCAGCCCTGCAGGGGTGCGGAACACCGGGGAGCTGTTTTTT
D: -; J: TRBJ2-2; V: TRBV6-5; size: -; CDR3: CASSSVGLGNTGELFF; DNA: TGTGCCAGCAGTTCCGTCGGTCTAGGGAACACCGGGGAGCTGTTTTTT
D: -; J: TRBJ2-2; V: TRBV6-2/TRBV6-3; size: -; CDR3: CASGQAGRNTGELFF; DNA: TGTGCCAGCGGTCAGGCAGGGAGAAACACCGGGGAGCTGTTTTTT